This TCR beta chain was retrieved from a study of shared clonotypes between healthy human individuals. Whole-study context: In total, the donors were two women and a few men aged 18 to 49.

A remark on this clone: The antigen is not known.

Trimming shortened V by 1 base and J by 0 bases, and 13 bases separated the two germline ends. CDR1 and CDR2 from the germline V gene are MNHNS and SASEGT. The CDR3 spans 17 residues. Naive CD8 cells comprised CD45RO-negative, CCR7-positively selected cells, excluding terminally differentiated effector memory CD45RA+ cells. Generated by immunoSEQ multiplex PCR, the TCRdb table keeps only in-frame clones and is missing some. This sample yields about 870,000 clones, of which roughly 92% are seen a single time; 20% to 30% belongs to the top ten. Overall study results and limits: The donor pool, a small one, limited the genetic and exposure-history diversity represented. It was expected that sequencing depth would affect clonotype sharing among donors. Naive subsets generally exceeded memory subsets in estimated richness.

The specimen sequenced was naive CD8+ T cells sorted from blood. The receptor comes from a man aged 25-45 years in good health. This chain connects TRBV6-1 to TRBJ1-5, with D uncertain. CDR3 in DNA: TGTGCCAGCAGTGAAGGGAGGTCTCCTTATAGCAATCAGCCCCAGCATTTT. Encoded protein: CASSEGRSPYSNQPQHF.